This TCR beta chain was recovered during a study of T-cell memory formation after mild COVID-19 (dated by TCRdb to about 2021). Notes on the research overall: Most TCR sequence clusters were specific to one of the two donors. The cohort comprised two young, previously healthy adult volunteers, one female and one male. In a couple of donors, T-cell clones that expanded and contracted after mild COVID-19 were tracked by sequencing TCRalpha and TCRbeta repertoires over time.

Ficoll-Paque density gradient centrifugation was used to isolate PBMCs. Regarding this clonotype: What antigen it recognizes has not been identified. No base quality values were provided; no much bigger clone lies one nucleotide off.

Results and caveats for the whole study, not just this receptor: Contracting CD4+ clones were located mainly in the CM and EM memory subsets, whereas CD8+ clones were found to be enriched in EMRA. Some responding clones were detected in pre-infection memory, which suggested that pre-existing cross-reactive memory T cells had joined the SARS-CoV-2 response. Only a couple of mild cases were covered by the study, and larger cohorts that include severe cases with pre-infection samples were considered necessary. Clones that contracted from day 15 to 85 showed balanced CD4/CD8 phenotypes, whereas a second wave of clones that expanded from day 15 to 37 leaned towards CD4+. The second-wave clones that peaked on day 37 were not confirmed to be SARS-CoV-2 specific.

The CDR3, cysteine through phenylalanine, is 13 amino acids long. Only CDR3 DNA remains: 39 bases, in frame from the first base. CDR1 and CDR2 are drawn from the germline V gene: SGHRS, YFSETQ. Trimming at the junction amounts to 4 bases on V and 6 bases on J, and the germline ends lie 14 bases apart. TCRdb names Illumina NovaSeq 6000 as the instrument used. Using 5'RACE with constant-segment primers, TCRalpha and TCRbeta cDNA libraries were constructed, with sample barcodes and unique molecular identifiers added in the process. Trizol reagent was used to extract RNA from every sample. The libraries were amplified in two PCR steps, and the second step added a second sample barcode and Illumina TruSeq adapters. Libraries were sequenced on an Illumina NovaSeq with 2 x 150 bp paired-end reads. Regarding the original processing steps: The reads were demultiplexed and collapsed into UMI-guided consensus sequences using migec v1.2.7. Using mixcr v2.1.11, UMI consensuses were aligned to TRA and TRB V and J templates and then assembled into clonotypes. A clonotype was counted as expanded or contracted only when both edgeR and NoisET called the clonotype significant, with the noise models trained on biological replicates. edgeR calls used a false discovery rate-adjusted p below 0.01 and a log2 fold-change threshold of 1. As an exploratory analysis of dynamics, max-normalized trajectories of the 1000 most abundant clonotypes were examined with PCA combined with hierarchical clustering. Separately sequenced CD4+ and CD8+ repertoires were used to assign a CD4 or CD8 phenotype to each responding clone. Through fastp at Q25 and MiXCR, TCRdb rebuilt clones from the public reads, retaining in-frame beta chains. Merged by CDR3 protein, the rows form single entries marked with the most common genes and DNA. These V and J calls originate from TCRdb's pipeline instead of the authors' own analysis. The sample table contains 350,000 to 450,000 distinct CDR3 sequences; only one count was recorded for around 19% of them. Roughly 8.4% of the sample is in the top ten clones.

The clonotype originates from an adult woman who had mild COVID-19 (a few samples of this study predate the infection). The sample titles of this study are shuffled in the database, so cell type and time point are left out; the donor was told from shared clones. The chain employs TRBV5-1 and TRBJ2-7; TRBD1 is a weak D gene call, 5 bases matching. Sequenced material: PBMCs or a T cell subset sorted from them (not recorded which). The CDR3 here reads CASSLSTQGEQYF. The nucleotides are TGCGCCAGCAGCCTTTCCACCCAGGGCGAGCAGTACTTC.